The T cell receptor beta chain under discussion was sequenced for a study of radiotherapy plus CTLA-4 blockade in lung cancer. As to this clone: Its antigen is not known.

Study findings and constraints: Expansion in blood of tumor-derived TCR clones was seen after radiotherapy plus ipilimumab.

V gave up 7 bases and J gave up 5 bases; unmatched junction bases: 9. The CDR3 runs to 13 residues. Germline CDR1 SQVTM, CDR2 ANQGSEA. The data were produced by immunoSEQ multiplex PCR, yet TCRdb's version contains in-frame clones alone and is incomplete. The repertoire holds approximately 83,000 clones, 78% seen once, with around 4% in the top ten. The rearrangement joins TRBV29-1 to TRBJ1-1, with 8 positions matching TRBD1. Sequenced here: peripheral blood, sampled from a patient treated with radiotherapy plus ipilimumab. The clonotype was recovered from a human donor with non-small cell lung cancer who had a partial response to radiotherapy plus ipilimumab. Some clones in this sample may be carry-over from other donors' samples. The CDR3 spells CSAQDRGGTEAFF. The CDR3 bases are TGCAGCGCACAAGACAGGGGAGGAACTGAAGCTTTCTTT. Variable domain in full (rest from reference TRBV29-1 and TRBJ1-1): SAVISQKPSRDICQRGTSLTIQCQVDSQVTMMFWYRQQPGQSLTLIATANQGSEATYESGFVIDKFPISRPNLTFSTLTVSNMSPEDSSIYLCSAQDRGGTEAFFGQGTRLTVV.